A single sample is the source of the 27 T cell receptor beta chains below, sequenced in a study of blood T cells in healthy people across ages. For the second PCR, which ran for roughly 6 to 12 cycles, a sample-barcoded 5' primer and a J-beta primer mix were used. Each CDR3 protein gets one entry after TCRdb re-called the 5' RACE reads with MiXCR. The sample contains 1.5 million to 1.9 million distinct CDR3 sequences, roughly 43% of which appear only once. The sequencing sample was made of blood. Every receptor here comes from a woman aged 18-29 years in good health.

CDR3 in amino acids: CASSYSNLGDTEAFF. The DNA for the CDR3 is TGTGCCAGCAGTTACTCGAATCTGGGGGACACTGAAGCTTTCTTT. This chain joins TRBV6-5 and TRBJ1-1; D perhaps matches TRBD1 (5 bases). Trimming stripped 0 bases from V and 3 bases from J, with 11 bases between. This CDR3 has 15 amino acids. Germline V gene data show CDR1 as MNHEY and CDR2 as SVGAGI.

This clonotype was observed a handful of times. The chain links TRBV27 to TRBJ2-1; D is unresolved. V was clipped by 5 bases and J by 10 bases, with 12 bases between them. The germline V gene encodes CDR1 MNHEY and CDR2 SMNVEV (reference sequence). The CDR3 is 12 residues long. The CDR3 reads CASSPDLLEQFF. The CDR3 DNA is TGTGCCAGCAGTCCGGACCTACTGGAGCAGTTCTTC.

The chain employs TRBV11-2 and TRBJ1-1; D might be TRBD1 (6 bases). Germline V gene lookup returns CDR1 SGHAT and CDR2 FQNNGV. The CDR3 spans 14 residues. Trimming shortened V by 5 bases and J by 4 bases, and 14 bases separated the two germline ends. In DNA, the CDR3 is TGTGCCAGCAGCCCTCAGGGGATAGGCACTGAAGCTTTCTTT. This translates into CASSPQGIGTEAFF.

This clonotype was found a few times. One base away lies a much larger clone, so this may be a sequencing read error. The V call is TRBV7-2, the J call TRBJ1-6; TRBD1 agrees at 9 bases. The CDR3 loop spans 14 amino acids. CDR1 is SGHTA and CDR2 is FQGNSA in the germline V gene. This chain's CDR3 is CASSLWDRASPPHF. CDR3 nucleotide sequence: TGTGCCAGCAGCTTATGGGACAGGGCTTCACCCCCCCACTTT.

J is TRBJ2-1 and V is TRBV7-2; TRBD1 matches 7 bases. The CDR3 runs to 15 residues. After removal of 4 bases from V and 8 bases from J, the junction contained 11 bases not matched to a gene. Looked up from germline, CDR1 is SGHTA and CDR2 is FQGNSA. CDR3 residues: CASSSDRELIHEQFF. Here the CDR3 DNA reads TGTGCCAGCAGCTCAGACAGGGAATTAATCCATGAGCAGTTCTTC. The full variable domain, with the rest looked up from reference TRBV7-2 and TRBJ2-1, is GAGVSQSPSNKVTEKGKDVELRCDPISGHTALYWYRQSLGQGLEFLIYFQGNSAPDKSGLPSDRFSAERTGGSVSTLTIQRTQQEDSAVYLCASSSDRELIHEQFFGPGTRLTVL.

The gene calls are TRBV27 and TRBJ2-7, with 10 bases identical to TRBD2. V shed 6 bases and J 3 bases; nucleotides not matched to a gene: 11. Germline V lookup: CDR1 MNHEY, CDR2 SMNVEV (reference sequence). The CDR3 is made up of 16 amino acids. The CDR3 sequence: CASSQKRRTSGYEQYF. The CDR3 region has the DNA TGTGCCAGCAGCCAAAAACGTCGGACTAGCGGCTACGAGCAGTACTTC.

About this clonotype: Germline and junction disagree at one end, which may indicate a read error. V and J are TRBV30 and TRBJ1-5; D not resolved. The CDR3 has 13 residues. Germline V gene lookup returns CDR1 GTSNPN and CDR2 SVGIG (reference sequence). CDR3 sequence (DNA): TGTACCTGGAGTTCGGGGAGCAATCAGCCCCAGCATTTT. The encoded protein is CTWSSGSNQPQHF.

This chain joins TRBV18 and TRBJ1-5; possible D gene TRBD1, 5 bases. Germline loops: CDR1 KGHSH, CDR2 LQKENI. The CDR3 covers 15 residues. Trimming took off 5 bases at V and 6 bases at J, with 17 bases between the two ends. CDR3 coding DNA: TGTGCCAGCTCAGCTATGACAGTGACGGTTCAGCCCCAGCATTTT. It specifies CASSAMTVTVQPQHF. Together with reference TRBV18 and TRBJ1-5, the CDR3 gives the full variable domain: NAGVMQNPRHLVRRRGQEARLRCSPMKGHSHVYWYRQLPEEGLKFMVYLQKENIIDESGMPKERFSAEFPKEGPSILRIQQVVRGDSAAYFCASSAMTVTVQPQHFGDGTRLSIL.

The sample holds a few counts of this clonotype. The chain combines TRBV4-1 with TRBJ1-2; 8 bases fit TRBD1. In germline, CDR1 is MGHRA, CDR2 YSYEKL. The V gene end was trimmed by 2 bases and the J gene end by 7 bases; junction bases not matched to a gene: 12. This CDR3 is built from 16 residues. As DNA, the CDR3 is TGCGCCAGCAGCCAACCGAGACAGGGGACGAAGGCTGGCTACACCTTC. Encoded protein: CASSQPRQGTKAGYTF.

This clonotype has only one observation. This sequence joins TRBV4-1 and TRBJ2-1; D is unresolved. This CDR3 comprises 12 residues. CDR1 is MGHRA, CDR2 YSYEKL, per germline. The germline V and J ends were trimmed by 3 bases and 8 bases, with 8 bases remaining between them. The CDR3 coding sequence is TGCGCCAGCAGCCAGCCCCAGGATGAGCAGTTCTTC. As protein: CASSQPQDEQFF.

CDR3 protein: CSAEGNNEQFF. The CDR3 nucleotides read TGCAGCGCCGAGGGGAACAATGAGCAGTTCTTC. The chain carries TRBV29-1 and TRBJ2-1; D is possibly TRBD1 or TRBD2 (5 bases each). The CDR3 covers 11 residues. Germline V lookup: CDR1 SQVTM, CDR2 ANQGSEA. Trimming stripped 7 bases from V and 5 bases from J, with 9 bases between.

This clonotype was seen a handful of times. This rearrangement joins TRBV5-1 to TRBJ1-3, with TRBD1 as a possible D gene (5 bases). The germline V gene has CDR1 SGHRS and CDR2 YFSETQ. The CDR3 runs 15 residues. Between the trimmed V and J ends, which lost 2 bases and 2 bases, there was a span of 11 bases. The CDR3 DNA is TGCGCCAGCAGCTTATCAGGGAGCACTGGAAACACCATATATTTT. The encoded protein is CASSLSGSTGNTIYF.

V is TRBV21-1 and J is TRBJ1-6; TRBD1 is the table's D call, not checked against the DNA. TRBV21-1 constitutes a pseudogene. The CDR3 runs 18 residues. This CDR3 reads CASTVRGGSCSYNSPLHF. CDR3 nucleotides: TGTGCCAGCACGGTGAGGGGGGGGTCATGCTCCTATAATTCACCCCTCCACTTT.

This chain links TRBV29-1 with TRBJ1-1, with D possibly matching TRBD1 (6 bases). Deletions cut 7 bases from V and 1 base from J, with 10 bases between. The CDR3 loop spans 12 amino acids. Germline CDR1 SQVTM, CDR2 ANQGSEA. The CDR3 coding sequence is TGCAGCGGGGGACACCCGAACACTGAAGCTTTCTTT. Its protein product is CSGGHPNTEAFF.

This chain joins TRBV20-1 and TRBJ1-2, with 11 bases identical to TRBD1. The junction had 4 bases not matched to a gene; V was cut back by 6 bases and J by 7 bases. The CDR3 sequence is 12 residues long. CDR1 is DFQATT, CDR2 SNEGSKA, per germline (reference sequence). The CDR3 here is CSARTGGGGYTF. CDR3 nucleotides: TGCAGTGCAAGGACAGGGGGCGGTGGCTACACCTTC.

This clonotype was counted only a few times. The chain links TRBV18 to TRBJ1-2, with a tentative D call TRBD1 (5 bases). The length of the CDR3 is 15 residues. Germline V gives CDR1 KGHSH, CDR2 LQKENI. V shed 2 bases and J shed 2 bases, with 12 bases lying between them. CDR3 amino acids: CASSPIEGANYGYTF. CDR3 DNA sequence: TGTGCCAGCTCACCAATTGAAGGGGCAAACTATGGCTACACCTTC. Full variable domain (remainder filled in from reference TRBV18 and TRBJ1-2): NAGVMQNPRHLVRRRGQEARLRCSPMKGHSHVYWYRQLPEEGLKFMVYLQKENIIDESGMPKERFSAEFPKEGPSILRIQQVVRGDSAAYFCASSPIEGANYGYTFGSGTRLTVV.

This sequence joins TRBV27 and TRBJ2-3; no definite D call. V lost 3 bases, J lost 5 bases, and 12 bases lay in between. CDR1 is MNHEY, CDR2 SMNVEV, per germline (reference sequence). The CDR3 covers 14 residues. Here the CDR3 reads CASSFGIAVDTQYF. The CDR3 DNA reads TGTGCCAGCAGTTTTGGGATTGCCGTAGATACGCAGTATTTT.

V gene TRBV28 combines with J gene TRBJ2-2, with 8 bases identical to TRBD2. V shed 4 bases and J 5 bases; nucleotides not matched to a gene: 15. This CDR3 is 18 amino acids long. Per germline, CDR1 MDHEN and CDR2 SYDVKM. CDR3 residues: CASSSPPGGRRFTGELFF. The CDR3, as DNA: TGTGCCAGCAGTTCACCTCCTGGCGGGAGGAGGTTTACCGGGGAGCTGTTTTTT.

The table lists this clonotype with many counts. The chain carries TRBV7-2 and TRBJ2-7; tentatively, D is TRBD1 (6 bases). Germline V lookup: CDR1 SGHTA, CDR2 FQGNSA. V gave up 8 bases and J gave up 3 bases, with 11 bases separating them. CDR3 length: 12 amino acids. The CDR3 DNA is TGTGCCAGCGGACAGTCGTACTACGAGCAGTACTTC. This sequence encodes CASGQSYYEQYF.

Turning to this clonotype: One end of the junction varies from germline; a read error may be responsible. CDR3 bases: TGCAGCGTTCTCCTTACAACTAATGAAAAACCGTTTTTT. It codes for CSVLLTTNEKPFF. The V and J genes are TRBV29-1 and TRBJ1-4, with D uncertain. Germline V gene lookup returns CDR1 SQVTM and CDR2 ANQGSEA. There are 13 residues in the CDR3.

This sequence joins TRBV14 and TRBJ2-1; 9 bases agree with TRBD1. Germline V CDR1 and CDR2: SGHDN, FVKESK. The CDR3 consists of 16 residues. Germline trimming cut 2 bases from V and 1 base from J; bases unmatched to any gene: 3. For the CDR3, the DNA is TGTGCCAGCAGCCAAACCGGACAGGGGTCCTACAATGAGCAGTTCTTC. As protein: CASSQTGQGSYNEQFF. The entire variable domain, with the rest obtained from reference TRBV14 and TRBJ2-1, is as follows: EAGVTQFPSHSVIEKGQTVTLRCDPISGHDNLYWYRRVMGKEIKFLLHFVKESKQDESGMPNNRFLAERTGGTYSTLKVQPAELEDSGVYFCASSQTGQGSYNEQFFGPGTRLTVL.

This chain links TRBV20-1 with TRBJ2-5; 7 nucleotides match TRBD2. CDR1 is DFQATT and CDR2 is SNEGSKA in the germline V gene (reference sequence). This CDR3 has 12 residues. Unmatched junction bases numbered 7, after V lost 1 base and J lost 11 bases. CDR3 DNA: TGCAGTGCTAGAGTGACCGCGCGGGAGCAGTACTTC. This gives the protein CSARVTAREQYF.

The chain combines TRBV4-1 with TRBJ2-1; D is uncertain. TRBJ2-7 explains the end of the DNA better; the J call may be wrong. CDR1 and CDR2 from the germline V gene are MGHRA and YSYEKL. CDR3 length: 16 amino acids. CDR3 coding DNA: TGCGCCAGCAGCCAAGAAGGGTGGGATGCCTACAATGAGCAGTACTTC. It encodes CASSQEGWDAYNEQYF.

This chain links TRBV6-5 with TRBJ2-1, with TRBD2 matching over 8 bases. The CDR3 is made up of 17 amino acids. Germline V gene lookup returns CDR1 MNHEY and CDR2 SVGAGI. Trimming took 2 bases from V and 3 from J; bases not matched to a gene: 9. CDR3 sequence (DNA): TGTGCCAGCAGTTACCGTCCGCCGGGGGGGGGCTACAATGAGCAGTTCTTC. Protein: CASSYRPPGGGYNEQFF.

The rearrangement uses TRBV20-1 and TRBJ2-2, with D possibly TRBD2 on 6 matching bases. Germline CDR1 DFQATT, CDR2 SNEGSKA (reference sequence). This CDR3 is built from 14 residues. Trimming cost V 3 bases and J 5 bases, with 13 bases left between them. CDR3 in amino acids: CSASKPGRTGELFF. CDR3 coding DNA: TGCAGTGCTAGTAAGCCAGGGAGGACCGGGGAGCTGTTTTTT.

This clonotype was counted ten times or more. The gene calls are TRBV3-1 and TRBJ2-5, with D uncertain. Per germline, CDR1 LGHDT and CDR2 YNNKEL (reference sequence). V was pared by 6 bases and J by 5 bases, with 7 bases between. The CDR3 has 11 residues. In DNA form, the CDR3 reads TGTGCCAGCAGTCATGGGGAGACCCAGTACTTC. Its translation: CASSHGETQYF.

The chain joins TRBV9 to TRBJ2-3; 11 bases align to TRBD2. Per germline, CDR1 SGDLS and CDR2 YYNGEE. V dropped 0 bases and J dropped 0; count of bases not matched to a gene: 9. The CDR3 loop spans 19 amino acids. The CDR3 spells CASSVEGGTSGTSTDTQYF. The DNA of the CDR3 is TGTGCCAGCAGCGTAGAGGGGGGGACTAGCGGAACTAGCACAGATACGCAGTATTTT.